This T cell receptor beta chain was found in a study of PD-L1 blockade in urothelial cancer (dated by TCRdb to about 2017). Notes on the research overall: Therapy was started in the mid-2010s for all patients, and atezolizumab 1,200 mg was administered intravenously every 3 weeks. Patients had an ECOG performance status of 0 or 1 and had received between 0 and 3 prior chemotherapy regimens. Blood samples yielded a median of roughly 150,000 T cells and roughly 80,000 unique TCRs, with median clonality 0.080. About 90% of the 29 patients were identified as males with urothelial cancer of bladder origin, and a prior smoking history was reported by 18 of 29 patients. Pretreatment tumor samples and matched peripheral blood, collected serially before and after atezolizumab treatment, underwent TCR sequencing. Twenty-nine patients had pretreatment blood TCR-seq, some 25 had at least one posttreatment blood collection, and some 25 had tumor TCR-seq. Blood samples were analyzed at two time points: 3 weeks after treatment start (second dose) and 6 weeks after treatment start. An exploratory multi-omic analysis was conducted of the somatic, immune and clinical correlates of response to PD-L1 blockade with atezolizumab in urothelial cancer. Whole exome sequencing and RNA sequencing of pretreatment tumors were performed alongside TCR sequencing in the same patients. Durable clinical benefit was defined as a progression-free survival longer than 6 months, and TCR features were additionally tested against progression-free survival and overall survival. Durable clinical benefit was achieved by nine patients and was not achieved by 20 patients.

Points the paper makes about the study in general: Improved progression-free and overall survival was found to be associated with pretreatment peripheral blood TCR clonality below the median. At 3 weeks after the start of treatment, tumor-associated TCR clones in peripheral blood had expanded more in patients with durable benefit (n ≈ 22, p = 0.022). Because the sample size was small (n of about 29) and many exploratory analyses were performed, the results are intended to be hypothesis-generating.

As concerns this clone: The antigen it binds to is not known. No base-level quality is on record; no much larger clone is a single base apart.

Synthetic TCR analog templates were spiked into each PCR so that absolute template abundance could be estimated from read counts. TCRbeta CDR3 regions were amplified from genomic DNA with bias-controlled V and J gene primers using the immunoSEQ assay. Sequencing of rearranged TCRbeta segments was done at approximately 20X coverage. The study's own analysis went as follows. Clustering was used to correct sequencing errors, and CDR3s were annotated against IMGT to assign V, D and J genes. Only productive TCRbeta rearrangements were used in downstream analyses, excluding out-of-frame or stop-codon sequences. Clonality was calculated as one minus the Shannon entropy normalized by the log of the number of unique productive sequences. Fisher's exact test with Benjamini-Hochberg correction, at a threshold of adjusted p below 0.01, was used to find clones that differed between time points or between blood and tumor. TCRdb mirrors the immuneACCESS table, restricted to in-frame sequences. Some clones are absent from its copies; in checked studies, under half trace to an unresolved V gene, and the reason for the others is unknown. The V and J calls and clone size were taken over from that table, and D and trimming were inferred from the DNA. The sample yields under 40,000 clones; over 75% were counted once. The ten largest clones represent 3.5% of the sample.

The cohort comprised more than 25 patients with locally advanced or metastatic urothelial carcinoma treated at Memorial Sloan Kettering on a trial protocol. Peripheral blood mononuclear cells were collected pretreatment and during treatment, with between 1 and 8 total time points obtained per patient. The Qiagen DNeasy Blood extraction kit was used to purify genomic DNA from total PBMCs and tumor samples. Collected pretreatment and during treatment, PBMCs were isolated and stored as previously described. From the cysteine through the phenylalanine, the CDR3 covers 14 amino acids. Only CDR3 DNA is held: 42 bases, read in frame from base 1. The V end gives up 8 bases and the J end 0 bases, leaving 7 bases in the junction not matched to a gene. The germline V gene specifies MDHEN as CDR1 and SYDVKM as CDR2.

Sequenced material: PBMCs, taken around atezolizumab (anti-PD-L1) treatment. This clonotype was sampled from a man between 65 and 85 years old with urothelial cancer. The rearranged chain carries TRBV28 and TRBJ2-7, with TRBD1 identical over 7 junction bases. The DNA reads TGTGCCAGCTTCCCCGGGACAGCCTCCTACGAGCAGTACTTC. The resulting protein is CASFPGTASYEQYF.